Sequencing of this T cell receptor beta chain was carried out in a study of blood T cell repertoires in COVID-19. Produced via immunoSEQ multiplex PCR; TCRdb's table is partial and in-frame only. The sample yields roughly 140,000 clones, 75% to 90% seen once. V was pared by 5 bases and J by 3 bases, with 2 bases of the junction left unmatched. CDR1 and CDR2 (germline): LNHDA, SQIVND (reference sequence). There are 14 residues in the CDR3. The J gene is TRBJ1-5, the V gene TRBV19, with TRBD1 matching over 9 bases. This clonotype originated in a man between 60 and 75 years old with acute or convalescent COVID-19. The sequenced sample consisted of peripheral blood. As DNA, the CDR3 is TGTGCCAGTAGTTGGACAGGGGTCAATCAGCCCCAGCATTTT. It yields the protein CASSWTGVNQPQHF. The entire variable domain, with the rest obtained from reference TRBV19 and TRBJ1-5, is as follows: DGGITQSPKYLFRKEGQNVTLSCEQNLNHDAMYWYRQDPGQGLRLIYYSQIVNDFQKGDIAEGYSVSREKKESFPLTVTSAQKNPTAFYLCASSWTGVNQPQHFGDGTRLSIL.